This T cell receptor beta chain was profiled in a study of blood T cell repertoires in COVID-19 (dated by TCRdb to 2019 to 2021). Broadly, across the study: The collaborator samples originated in the United States, Italy and Spain and spanned the acute and convalescent phases of COVID-19. The material from the prospective study consisted of cDNA or gDNA derived from T cells, B-cell-depleted T cells, or PBMCs. The dataset comprised deeply sampled blood TCRbeta repertoires from subjects exposed to, actively infected with, or recovered from COVID-19. The repertoires were released in a freely available public database meant as a resource for research on the immune response to SARS-CoV-2. Samples were obtained from the ongoing ImmuneRACE study (first 160 participants) and from over 1,000 subjects provided by 6 global collaborators. The sample metadata nearly always contained a de-identified subject ID, COVID-19 status, age in years and sex. Where available, HLA class I and class II types were taken from metadata supplied by the sample provider and were not determined by assay-based typing. What the study reported, not specific to this receptor: The amount of clinical and demographic metadata varied by source and participant and was provided uncurated.

TCRbeta CDR3 regions were amplified from genomic DNA by means of the immunoSEQ Assay, a bias-controlled multiplex PCR. The published analysis was carried out like this. The number of nucleated cells in each sample was estimated by amplification of reference gene primers within the assay. To quantify the absolute abundance of each unique TCRbeta CDR3 rearrangement, sequence reads were collapsed and filtered. Productive Simpson clonality was computed per sample as the square root of Simpson's diversity index over productive rearrangements. Entries here come from immuneACCESS through TCRdb and include only in-frame sequences with V and J called. Some clones fail to appear in such tables; in the studies checked, an unresolved V gene covers under half of the shortfall, and the cause of the remainder is unknown. That table supplies the V and J calls and clone size; D and trimming were determined from the DNA. The sample contains about 150,000 clones, over 65% of them found a single time. The ten largest clones add up to over 5% of the sample.

The germline V gene gives CDR1 as MDHEN and CDR2 as SYDVKM. From the cysteine up to the phenylalanine, the CDR3 has a length of 15 residues. Only the CDR3 DNA is retained, 45 bases long and in frame from the first base. V is reduced by 2 bases and J by 1 base, leaving a spacing of 11 bases between them. Participants in the prospective study were enrolled through a virtual design, were aged about 18 to 100 years, and lived in approximately 25 United States geographic areas. In the prospective study, cohorts were assigned on the basis of participant-reported clinical history obtained from a screening survey and a study questionnaire. Recovered participants in ImmuneRACE Cohort 3 were defined by two consecutive negative NP/OP PCR tests, clearance by a healthcare professional, or resolution of symptoms. In the prospective study, whole blood, serum and a nasopharyngeal or oropharyngeal swab were collected from each participant by mobile phlebotomists. Participants in the prospective study had the option to provide additional blood draws and questionnaires over an approximately 2-month period. Before DNA extraction, blood samples from the prospective study were shipped at room temperature or frozen.

This clone was counted between two and nine times. What this receptor recognizes is not known. No much larger clone exists at a distance of one base, and base qualities are not known. The sequenced sample consisted of PBMCs or T cells enriched from blood (not recorded which). The chain links TRBV28 with TRBJ1-2, with the D gene uncertain. The TCR originated in a woman in her forties or fifties who had recovered from COVID-19. This receptor carries the CDR3 CASSLPYANNYGYTF. The DNA sequence is as follows: TGTGCCAGCAGTTTACCATATGCGAATAACTATGGCTACACCTTC.